This T cell receptor beta chain originates from a study of patients and donors after allogeneic stem cell transplantation. Germline V gene sequence: CDR1 MNHEY, CDR2 SVGAGI. The CDR3 has 14 residues. V lost 6 bases to trimming and J lost 6 bases; unmatched junction nucleotides: 8. TCRdb re-analysed the RT-PCR reads in MiXCR, keeping a single row per CDR3 protein. The table lists about 150,000 distinct CDR3 sequences, roughly 35% of them singletons, with approximately 50% in the top ten. This clonotype was counted between two and nine times. The receptor's source is a human donor who was either an allogeneic HSCT recipient or a stem cell or donor lymphocyte infusion donor (not recorded which). It is not recorded whose cells these are; they may come from a transplant donor. The sequencing input was blood, either unsorted or a sorted T cell fraction (not recorded which). The J gene is TRBJ1-1, the V gene TRBV6-5; TRBD1 aligns across 9 bases. Written as DNA, the CDR3 is TGTGCCAGCAGAGGGACAGGGAAGGAAGCTGAAGCTTTCTTT. The encoded protein is CASRGTGKEAEAFF.